This T cell receptor beta chain was documented in a study of T cells in Graves' hyperthyroidism and ophthalmopathy. RNA transcripts yielded amplified TCR beta CDR3 regions. HTBI primers were used for first-round RT-PCR of the TCR CDR3. TCRdb itself ran the multiplex PCR reads through MiXCR, one entry per CDR3 protein. Among 300,000 to 400,000 distinct CDR3 sequences listed, over 15% were seen once. Study results and limitations: Clonotypes that were expanded in thyroid above 0.001 mostly appeared in blood too. Prediction of ophthalmopathy progression came a median approximately 6 months pre-onset.

The CDR3 runs to 15 residues. Germline-derived CDR1 and CDR2 are MNHEY and SVGEGT. V was cut by 6 bases and J by 1 base, with 16 bases left in between. This clonotype was counted ten times or more. The antigen is undetermined. The rearrangement uses TRBV6-2 or TRBV6-3 and TRBJ2-7; unclear D gene. This TCR was sampled from a woman in her fifties or sixties with Graves' hyperthyroidism. Material for sequencing was blood. In DNA, the CDR3 is TGTGCCAGCAGCCTTCATTTGGACGGGTCCTACGAGCAGTACTTC. It codes for CASSLHLDGSYEQYF.